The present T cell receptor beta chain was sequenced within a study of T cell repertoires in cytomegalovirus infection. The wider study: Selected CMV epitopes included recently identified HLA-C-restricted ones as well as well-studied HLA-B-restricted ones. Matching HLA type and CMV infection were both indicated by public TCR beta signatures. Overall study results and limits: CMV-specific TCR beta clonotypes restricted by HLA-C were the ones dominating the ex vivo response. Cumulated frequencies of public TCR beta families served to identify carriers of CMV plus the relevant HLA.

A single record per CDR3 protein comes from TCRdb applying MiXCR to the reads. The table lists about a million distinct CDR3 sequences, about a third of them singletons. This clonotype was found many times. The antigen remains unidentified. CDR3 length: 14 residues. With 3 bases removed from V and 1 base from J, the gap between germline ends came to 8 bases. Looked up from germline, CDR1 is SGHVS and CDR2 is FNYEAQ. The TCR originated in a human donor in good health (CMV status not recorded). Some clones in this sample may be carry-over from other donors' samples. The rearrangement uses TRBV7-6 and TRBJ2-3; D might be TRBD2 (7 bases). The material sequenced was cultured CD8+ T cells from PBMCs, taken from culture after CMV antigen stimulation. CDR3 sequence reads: CASSFGGRTDTQYF. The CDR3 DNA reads TGTGCCAGCAGCTTCGGGGGGCGCACAGATACGCAGTATTTT. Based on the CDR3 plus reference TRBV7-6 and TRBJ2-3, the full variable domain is GAGVSQSPRYKVTKRGQDVALRCDPISGHVSLYWYRQALGQGPEFLTYFNYEAQQDKSGLPNDRFSAERPEGSISTLTIQRTEQRDSAMYRCASSFGGRTDTQYFGPGTRLTVL.